This T cell receptor (beta chain) was profiled in a study of OX40 agonist ivuxolimab in advanced cancers. Overall study findings and caveats: The investigators did not determine what antigen specificity the expanded peripheral T cells had.

The length of the CDR3 is 16 residues. V shed 7 bases and J 3 bases; nucleotides not matched to a gene: 11. CDR1 and CDR2 from the germline V gene are SGHVS and FQNEAQ. With respect to this clone: Its cognate antigen is unknown.

Method: immunoSEQ multiplex PCR; TCRdb's copy keeps in-frame clones and lacks some. The repertoire has around 100,000 clones, roughly nine tenths of them found once; the top ten carry approximately 0.3%. The sequences come from CD4+ or CD8+ T cells sorted from blood, collected in a trial of the OX40 agonist ivuxolimab. The chain couples TRBV7-8 to TRBJ1-5; TRBD1 agrees at 8 bases. The receptor comes from an adult with an advanced solid tumor such as melanoma, head and neck, liver or kidney cancer. CDR3 DNA sequence: TGTGCCAGCACCCCTGACAGGGGAAATAACAATCAGCCCCAGCATTTT. It translates to CASTPDRGNNNQPQHF.